This TCR beta chain was retrieved from a study of T cells after yellow fever vaccination. A 5'RACE template-switching step, the method used to make TCR cDNA, added a universal primer site and UMIs. TCRdb reprocessed the 5' RACE reads via MiXCR and lists one record per CDR3 protein. Here the sample spans over 250,000 distinct CDR3 sequences, roughly 4.8% being singletons. Broader study findings: Weaker, the secondary response had a peak occurring faster, on day 5 versus 15. Abundant contaminating clonotypes from the bulk population could appear in FACS-sorted repertoires. Clones from primary vaccination mostly reappeared after the booster (about 97% CD4, just over 85% CD8).

As concerns this clonotype: Its antigen is unknown.

V lost 0 bases and J 2 bases, leaving 6 bases between the germline ends. The CDR3 spans 15 residues. CDR1 is SGHRS and CDR2 is YFSETQ in the germline V gene. The sample in question was CD4+ T cells sorted from PBMCs, obtained on the day of the yellow fever booster vaccination. The TCR sequence derives from a man between 18 and 29 years old who received the YFV17D yellow fever vaccine. The gene calls are TRBV5-1 and TRBJ2-6; tentative D call: TRBD2 (5 bases). In DNA form, the CDR3 reads TGCGCCAGCAGCTTGGTGAGGGCTGGGGCCAACGTCCTGACTTTC. It specifies CASSLVRAGANVLTF.